This T cell receptor (beta chain) was observed in a study of read filtering for tumor transcriptome and immune sequencing. Study results and limitations: Compared with RNA-seq, IR-seq gave much higher clonotype depth and reliability. Correlation between methods rose after single-read clonotypes were removed.

From around 0.4 ug of RNA, a library with molecular barcoded alpha/delta and beta/gamma adaptors was made. TCRdb re-analysed the reads in MiXCR, keeping a single row per CDR3 protein. The sample carries roughly 130,000 distinct CDR3 sequences, 10% to 15% recorded once. From germline, CDR1 is LNHDA and CDR2 SQIVND (reference sequence). The CDR3 has 15 amino acids. Unmatched junction bases numbered 16, after V lost 7 bases and J lost 11 bases. In this sample, this clonotype turned up many times. The antigen is not known. The material sequenced was a population of CD138-negative cells sorted from bone marrow. The receptor comes from a donor at least 40 years old with multiple myeloma. The rearrangement joins TRBV19 to TRBJ1-3; TRBD1 aligns across 8 bases. In DNA, the CDR3 is TGTGCCAGTAAAGAACAGGGGGACCCCGGAGGCGCCATATATTTT. Residues: CASKEQGDPGGAIYF.